The rows below give T cell receptor beta chains drawn from one sample of a study of molecular identifiers for immune sequencing clone quantification. TCRdb recomputed calls from the PCR reads with MiXCR, one row per CDR3 protein. The data hold about 640,000 distinct CDR3 sequences, with 15% to 20% observed a single time. Sequences were obtained from naive CD8+ T cells from blood, with Jurkat cell RNA spiked in. These receptors all come from a human donor in good health. Some libraries in this study had Jurkat cell RNA spiked in. CDR3s include the opening cysteine and the closing phenylalanine or tryptophan. A D gene is named only where the DNA matches it firmly. The size of a clone is reported for some rows only, either as once, few or many, or as a class for expanded clones.

>TRBD2|TRBV7-2|NA|TRBJ2-5
TGTGCCAGCAGCACCCGACTAGCGATCGGGACTCAGTACTTC
CASSTRLAIGTQYF
>NA|TRBV19|few|TRBJ2-3
TGTGCCACAGGGCGGGATACAGATACGCAGTATTTT
CATGRDTDTQYF
>NA|TRBV9|many|TRBJ2-1
TGTGCCAGCAGCGCCGGGCCCTCTAGCGACAATGAGCAGTTCTTC
CASSAGPSSDNEQFF
>TRBD1|TRBV27|many|TRBJ1-1
TGTGCCAGCAGTATCTTCCAGGGGGGAGCTGAAGCTTTCTTT
CASSIFQGGAEAFF
>TRBD1|TRBV19|few|TRBJ1-5
TGTGCCAGTTCCCCTCGGACAGGGTTGAGCAATCAGCCCCAGCATTTT
CASSPRTGLSNQPQHF
>TRBD2|TRBV20-1|many|TRBJ2-7
TGCAGTGCCACGACCGGGGGGGTCTTAGCCGAGCAGTACTTC
CSATTGGVLAEQYF
>NA|TRBV6-4|few|TRBJ1-3
TGTGCCAGCACACGGGAGGACGGAAACACCATATATTTT
CASTREDGNTIYF
>TRBD2|TRBV13|many|TRBJ2-7
TGTGCCAGCAGCCCAATCGGGCTAGCGGGGGTTAGCTCCTACGAGCAGTACTTC
CASSPIGLAGVSSYEQYF
>TRBD2|TRBV20-1|many|TRBJ2-2
TGCAGTGCTCGAGATCAAAACCGGGGACTAGGAAACTACGGGGAGCTGTTTTTT
CSARDQNRGLGNYGELFF
>NA|TRBV3-1|few|TRBJ2-5
TGTGCCAGCAGCCAAGGTTGGCCGGAAGAGACCCAGTACTTC
CASSQGWPEETQYF
>NA|TRBV4-2|many|TRBJ2-1
TGTGCCAGCAGCCAAGGAGGGGGTAGGGTTGAGCAGTTCTTC
CASSQGGGRVEQFF
>TRBD2|TRBV6-1|few|TRBJ2-7
TGTGCCAGCGGACTAGCGGACTCCTACGAGCAGTACTTC
CASGLADSYEQYF
>NA|TRBV11-2|NA|TRBJ2-4
TGTGCCAGCAGCTTAGTTCTCGGACTCGCGGACATTCAGTACTTC
CASSLVLGLADIQYF
>NA|TRBV29-1|many|TRBJ1-2
TGCAGCGTGTTTGGGGGACTCCAGTATTACACCTTC
CSVFGGLQYYTF
>TRBD2|TRBV4-2|few|TRBJ2-1
TGTGCCAGCAGCCAGGAAACCGGGACTAGTTACAATGAGCAGTTCTTC
CASSQETGTSYNEQFF
>NA|TRBV19|NA|TRBJ2-7
TGTGCCAGTAAGGGGGATCAGTTCTACGAGCAGTACTTC
CASKGDQFYEQYF
>NA|TRBV19|many|TRBJ2-1
TGTGCCAGTAGTGCCCCTAACTATTACAATGAGCAGTTCTTC
CASSAPNYYNEQFF
>NA|TRBV12-3/TRBV12-4|many|TRBJ2-3
TGTGCCAGCAGTCCCGGGGACCCCGGGACTACGCAGTATTTT
CASSPGDPGTTQYF
>TRBD2|TRBV19|few|TRBJ2-1
TGTGCCAGTAGTAGCGACTCTAGCGGGGGAGAGTTCTTC
CASSSDSSGGEFF
>TRBD2|TRBV27|many|TRBJ2-7
TGTGCCAGCAGTTTAATAGCGGGAGTGACCTACGAGCAGTACTTC
CASSLIAGVTYEQYF
>NA|TRBV6-2/TRBV6-3|many|TRBJ1-1
TGTGCCAGCAGTTCCACAGGGTTGAACACTGAAGCTTTCTTT
CASSSTGLNTEAFF
>NA|TRBV3-1|few|TRBJ1-1
TGTGCCAGCAGCGAACAGGGATTAGCTGAAGCTTTCTTT
CASSEQGLAEAFF
>TRBD2|TRBV28|many|TRBJ2-1
TGTGCCAGCAGTTTAAGCCTAGCGGGAAACTACAATGAGCAGTTCTTC
CASSLSLAGNYNEQFF
>TRBD1|TRBV6-5|few|TRBJ2-7
TGTGCCAGCAGTTACTCGCGGACAGGGACTTACGAGCAGTACTTC
CASSYSRTGTYEQYF
>NA|TRBV6-2/TRBV6-3|many|TRBJ2-3
TGTGCCAGCAGTTACCTGACAAGCACAGATACGCAGTATTTT
CASSYLTSTDTQYF
>NA|TRBV27|NA|TRBJ2-6
TGTGCCACCAGGGGTGTGGACTCTGGGGCCAGCGTCCTGACTTTC
CATRGVDSGASVLTF
>NA|TRBV6-2/TRBV6-3|many|TRBJ2-7
TGTGCCAGCAGTTACTCTTTAACCAGCGGTGCCTACGAGCAGTACTTC
CASSYSLTSGAYEQYF
>NA|TRBV7-9|NA|TRBJ2-7
TGTGCCAGCAGCTCGCCGACGGACGCCTACGAGCAGTACTTC
CASSSPTDAYEQYF
>TRBD2|TRBV9|many|TRBJ2-2
TGTGCCAGCAGCGCCCCCCTGAGCGGGGGGTATACCGGGGAGCTGTTTTTT
CASSAPLSGGYTGELFF
>NA|TRBV15|NA|TRBJ2-1
TGTGCCACCAGCAGAGGGACAGGGAGGGACAATGAGCAGTTCTTC
CATSRGTGRDNEQFF
>NA|TRBV11-2|few|TRBJ2-7
TGTGCCAGCAGCCCAATTCTACTGGAGCAGTACTTC
CASSPILLEQYF
>NA|TRBV6-1|many|TRBJ2-7
TGTGCCAGCAGTGAACCGGGACAAGTCTTCTACGAGCAGTACTTC
CASSEPGQVFYEQYF
>TRBD2|TRBV5-8|NA|TRBJ2-7
TGTGCCAGCAGCATACCCATGGCGGGGGAACCCTACGAGCAGTACTTC
CASSIPMAGEPYEQYF
>NA|TRBV6-5|many|TRBJ2-3
TGTGCCAGCAGTTACGGGGAGGATACGCAGTATTTT
CASSYGEDTQYF
>TRBD1|TRBV6-2/TRBV6-3|few|TRBJ2-7
TGTGCCAGCAGACTCGAACAGGGGCCTGGAAACGAGCAGTACTTC
CASRLEQGPGNEQYF
>NA|TRBV13|many|TRBJ2-7
TGTGCCAGCAGCTTAGCTCCCGCGGGCGAGGGCTACGAGCAGTACTTC
CASSLAPAGEGYEQYF
>NA|TRBV19|few|TRBJ1-1
TGTGCCAGTAGGCCCGGGGGAACTGAAGCTTTCTTT
CASRPGGTEAFF
>NA|TRBV20-1|few|TRBJ2-1
TGCAGTGCTAGAGTACACTACCAGGAGAGCTCCTACAATGAGCAGTTCTTC
CSARVHYQESSYNEQFF
>TRBD2|TRBV27|few|TRBJ2-7
TGTGCCAGCAGTTTGATGAGCGGGAATTTTTACGAGCAGTACTTC
CASSLMSGNFYEQYF
>NA|TRBV10-2|NA|TRBJ2-3
TGCGCCAGCCTGGTCATTGACACAGATACGCAGTATTTT
CASLVIDTDTQYF
>TRBD1|TRBV29-1|many|TRBJ2-7
TGCAGCGTTTTGGGACAGGGTTTTCCCTACGAGCAGTACTTC
CSVLGQGFPYEQYF
>TRBD1|TRBV6-6|many|TRBJ1-2
TGTGCCAGCAGTGAAGGGGACAGTATAAGATATGGCTACACCTTC
CASSEGDSIRYGYTF
>NA|TRBV9|NA|TRBJ2-2
TGTGCCAGCAGCGTTGGACTGGACCCGATCACCGGGGAGCTGTTTTTT
CASSVGLDPITGELFF
>NA|TRBV5-1|many|TRBJ2-6
TGCGCCAGCAGCTTGGAAGGACGGGCCTCTGGGGCCAACGTCCTGACTTTC
CASSLEGRASGANVLTF
>TRBD1|TRBV7-2|many|TRBJ1-4
TGTGCCAGCAGCTGGGGACAGGGAATTAATGAAAAACTGTTTTTT
CASSWGQGINEKLFF
>NA|TRBV18|many|TRBJ1-1
TGTGCCAGCGCGGCCGGGACAACCGAAGCTTTCTTT
CASAAGTTEAFF
>TRBD1|TRBV6-5|NA|TRBJ2-5
TGTGCCAGCAGTTATGTTCCCGGGACAGGGGGGGAGACCCAGTACTTC
CASSYVPGTGGETQYF
>TRBD2|TRBV20-1|many|TRBJ2-3
TGCAGTGCTCCGAGGACTAGCGGAGATAGCACAGATACGCAGTATTTT
CSAPRTSGDSTDTQYF
>NA|TRBV6-2/TRBV6-3|many|TRBJ2-7
TGTGCCAGCAGAACTGGGGGGCAGGGTGCCTACGAGCAGTACTTC
CASRTGGQGAYEQYF
>TRBD1|TRBV29-1|many|TRBJ1-2
TGCAGCGTTGCTCCCGAAACAGGGGGCGGAGGCTACACCTTC
CSVAPETGGGGYTF
>TRBD1|TRBV20-1|many|TRBJ2-7
TGCAGTGCTCCCGGGACAGGGGGATCTAACGAGCAGTACTTC
CSAPGTGGSNEQYF
>NA|TRBV4-3|few|TRBJ2-7
TGCGCCAGCAGCCAAGATCTGGCGGGTACGGCCTACGAGCAGTACTTC
CASSQDLAGTAYEQYF
>NA|TRBV19|NA|TRBJ1-1
TGTGCCTGTAGTATGGTACCCTTGGCCACTGAAGCTTTCTTT
CACSMVPLATEAFF
>NA|TRBV7-9|many|TRBJ2-7
TGTGCCAGCAGCCCACAGGCGAGTCACGAGCAGTACTTC
CASSPQASHEQYF
>NA|TRBV7-8|many|TRBJ2-5
TGTGCCAGCAGCTTAGCGCCCCTGGGTTTAGAGACCCAGTACTTC
CASSLAPLGLETQYF
>NA|TRBV29-1|many|TRBJ1-1
TGCAGCGTTGAACCCGGCCGGGGGCAGGGTGAAGCTTTCTTT
CSVEPGRGQGEAFF